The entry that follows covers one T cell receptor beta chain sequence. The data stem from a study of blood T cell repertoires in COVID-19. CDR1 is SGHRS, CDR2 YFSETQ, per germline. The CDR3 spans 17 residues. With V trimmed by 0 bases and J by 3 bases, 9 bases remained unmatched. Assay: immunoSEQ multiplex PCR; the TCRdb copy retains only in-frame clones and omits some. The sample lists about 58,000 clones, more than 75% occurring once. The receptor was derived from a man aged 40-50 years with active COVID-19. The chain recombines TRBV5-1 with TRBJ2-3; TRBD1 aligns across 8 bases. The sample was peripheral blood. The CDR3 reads CASSLGPRQGPTDTQYF. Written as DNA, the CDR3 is TGCGCCAGCAGCTTGGGACCTCGACAGGGGCCTACAGATACGCAGTATTTT. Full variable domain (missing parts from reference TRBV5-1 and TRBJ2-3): KAGVTQTPRYLIKTRGQQVTLSCSPISGHRSVSWYQQTPGQGLQFLFEYFSETQRNKGNFPGRFSGRQFSNSRSEMNVSTLELGDSALYLCASSLGPRQGPTDTQYFGPGTRLTVL.